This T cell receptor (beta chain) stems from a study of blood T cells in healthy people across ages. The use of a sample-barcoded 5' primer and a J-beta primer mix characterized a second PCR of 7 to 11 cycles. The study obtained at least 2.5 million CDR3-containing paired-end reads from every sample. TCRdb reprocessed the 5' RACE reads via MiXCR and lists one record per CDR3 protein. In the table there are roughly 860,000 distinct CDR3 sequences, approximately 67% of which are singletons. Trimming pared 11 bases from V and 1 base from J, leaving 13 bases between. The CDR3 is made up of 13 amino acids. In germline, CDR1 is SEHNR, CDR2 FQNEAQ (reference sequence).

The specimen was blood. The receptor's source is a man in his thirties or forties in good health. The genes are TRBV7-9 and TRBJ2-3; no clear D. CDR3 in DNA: TGTGCCGGCCACCGCGAGGGCACAGATACGCAGTATTTT. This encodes CAGHREGTDTQYF.